A selection of T cell receptor beta chains follows, all from one sample in a study of blood T cell repertoires in COVID-19. Clones were read by immunoSEQ multiplex PCR, and TCRdb kept only the in-frame ones, dropping some. The sample gives about 140,000 clones, approximately 85% of which show up once; 1.8% is in the top ten. Specimen: peripheral blood. The receptors come from a man between 65 and 85 years old with acute or convalescent COVID-19. CDR3s include the opening cysteine and the closing phenylalanine or tryptophan. D genes are given only for firm matches. Part of the rows lack a size; the others show once, few, many or a class for expanded clones.

>TRBD2|TRBJ2-5|.|TRBV7-6
TGTGCCAGCAGCCCTAGCGGGGGGAGGCAGACCCAGTACTTC
CASSPSGGRQTQYF
>.|TRBJ2-6|.|TRBV5-1
TGCGCCAGCAGCTTGACCGGGACTTCTGGGGCCAACGTCCTGACTTTC
CASSLTGTSGANVLTF
>TRBD1|TRBJ1-2|.|TRBV5-1
TGCGCCAGCAGCACCGGACAGGGGGCCCTCTATGGCTACACCTTC
CASSTGQGALYGYTF
>.|TRBJ1-5|.|TRBV6-5
TGTGCCAGCAGTTACTCGAGTGAATTCCAGCCCCAGCATTTT
CASSYSSEFQPQHF
>.|TRBJ2-7|.|TRBV10-3
TGTGCCATCAGTGAGGACAGTATCTACGAGCAGTACTTC
CAISEDSIYEQYF
>.|TRBJ2-3|.|TRBV7-9
TGTGCCAGCAGCCTTGAGCAGGCGCGCGATACGCAGTATTTT
CASSLEQARDTQYF
>.|TRBJ2-2|.|TRBV7-8
TGTGCCAGCATCAGGGTTTGGTCGAACACCGGGGAGCTGTTTTTT
CASIRVWSNTGELFF
>TRBD1|TRBJ1-2|few|TRBV28
TGTGCCAGCACCGGGTGGACAGGCGAAAATTATGGCTACACCTTC
CASTGWTGENYGYTF
>TRBD1|TRBJ1-5|.|TRBV6-6
TGTGCCAGCAGTTTTTCACAGGGGGCAGGGCAGCCCCAGCATTTT
CASSFSQGAGQPQHF
>.|TRBJ2-2|.|TRBV5-4
TGTGCCAGCAGCGGGGCACGGGCGAACACCGGGGAGCTGTTTTTT
CASSGARANTGELFF
>.|TRBJ2-7|.|TRBV6-5
TGTGCCAGCAGGCAGGACAGCGTACGCGAGCAGTACTTC
CASRQDSVREQYF
>.|TRBJ2-3|once|TRBV6-1
TGTGCCAGCAGTGAACAGGGGGGCGTGCAGTATTTT
CASSEQGGVQYF
>TRBD1|TRBJ1-2|.|TRBV7-2
TGTGCCAGCAGCTTAGTTCGTGGGACAGCTAACTATGGCTACACCTTC
CASSLVRGTANYGYTF
>.|TRBJ1-2|.|TRBV28
TGTGCCAGCAGTTTCGGAGGGCCCGGCAATGGCTACACCTTC
CASSFGGPGNGYTF
>TRBD2|TRBJ2-3|.|TRBV5-8
TGTGCCAGCAGCACCCGGGACTACTTCACAGATACGCAGTATTTT
CASSTRDYFTDTQYF
>TRBD1|TRBJ1-2|.|TRBV3-1/TRBV3-2
TGTGCCAGCAGGCATACAGGGGGGTATGGCTACACCTTC
CASRHTGGYGYTF
>TRBD1|TRBJ1-1|.|TRBV6-5
TGTGCCAGCAGTTACCTGGACAGGGACACTGAAGCTTTCTTT
CASSYLDRDTEAFF